Ten or more counts support the clone carrying this TCR beta chain. This sample is part of a study of T cells in Graves' hyperthyroidism and ophthalmopathy. RNA transcripts were the template for amplifying TCR beta CDR3 regions. A set of HTBI primers served as the primers for a first-round RT-PCR of the TCR CDR3. TCRdb independently ran MiXCR on the multiplex PCR reads; one entry per CDR3 protein. The profile shows nearly 750,000 distinct CDR3 sequences, about a third of them singletons. Hyperthyroidism patients were newly diagnosed, had disease duration under 2 months, and were aged 18 to 65 years. Not enrolled were patients with uncontrolled infection, other autoimmune disease, pregnancy or lactation. The CDR3 spans 14 residues. V was cut by 0 bases and J by 6 bases, with 11 bases left in between. Germline CDR1 reads MNHEY; CDR2 reads SVGAGI.

This TCR was sampled from a woman aged 40 to 50 with Graves' hyperthyroidism. This chain links TRBV6-5 with TRBJ2-5; D unclear. The sample taken for sequencing was blood. The CDR3 nucleotides read TGTGCCAGCAGTTACTCGGCGGCGGTGAAGACCCAGTACTTC. Its translation is CASSYSAAVKTQYF.